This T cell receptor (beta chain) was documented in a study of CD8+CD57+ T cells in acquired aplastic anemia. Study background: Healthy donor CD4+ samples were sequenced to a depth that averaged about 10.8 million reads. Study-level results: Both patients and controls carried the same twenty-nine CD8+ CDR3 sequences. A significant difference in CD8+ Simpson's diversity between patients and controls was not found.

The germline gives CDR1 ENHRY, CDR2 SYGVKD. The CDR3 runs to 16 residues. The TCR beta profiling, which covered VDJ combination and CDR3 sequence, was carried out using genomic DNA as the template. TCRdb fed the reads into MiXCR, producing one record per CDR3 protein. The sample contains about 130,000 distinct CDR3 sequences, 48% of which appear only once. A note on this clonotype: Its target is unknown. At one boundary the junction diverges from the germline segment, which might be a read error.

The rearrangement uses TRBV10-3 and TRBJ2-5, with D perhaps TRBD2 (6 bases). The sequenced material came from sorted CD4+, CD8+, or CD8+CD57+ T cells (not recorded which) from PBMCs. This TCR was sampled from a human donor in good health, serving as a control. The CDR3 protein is CAISDLTRRDQEAQYF. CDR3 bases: TGTGCCATCAGTGACCTGACCAGGCGGGACCAAGAGGCCCAGTACTTC.